These 25 T cell receptor beta chains were all obtained from the same sample, sequenced in a study of regulatory T cells in long-lasting Graves disease. The time point is: persistent/refractory GD, antithyroid drugs over 5 years with positive TRAb. PBMC RNA was the source of the TCR library. iRepertoire HTBI primers and Arm-PCR of CDR3 regions built TCR beta libraries. One entry per CDR3 protein, called by TCRdb with MiXCR from the multiplex PCR reads. The sample holds about 310,000 distinct CDR3 sequences, 20% to 25% seen once. Material: peripheral blood mononuclear cells (PBMCs), obtained when the disease was refractory, from a patient treated with antithyroid drugs. Receptors were obtained from a female donor with Graves disease.

In its sample, this clonotype was seen a few times. The V gene is TRBV18, the J gene TRBJ1-5; a possible D gene is TRBD1 (6 bases). Trimming shortened V by 8 bases and J by 1 base, and 9 bases separated the two germline ends. CDR3 length: 13 residues. CDR1 is KGHSH and CDR2 is LQKENI in the germline V gene. For the CDR3, the DNA is TGTGCCAGCCGAGGGGGAAGCAATCAGCCCCAGCATTTT. Translation gives CASRGGSNQPQHF.

This chain connects TRBV20-1 to TRBJ2-7; TRBD2 agrees at 15 bases. CDR1 DFQATT and CDR2 SNEGSKA come from the germline V gene (reference sequence). This CDR3 is 16 amino acids long. With 1 base clipped from V and 7 bases from J, the junction kept 8 bases outside the gene matches. CDR3 coding DNA: TGCAGTGCTAGAGCAGCCGGACTAGCGGGAGGGCTAGAGCAGTACTTC. This gives the protein CSARAAGLAGGLEQYF.

Turning to this clonotype: The junction shows a germline mismatch at one end, possibly a read error. The V call is TRBV7-7, the J call TRBJ2-5; TRBD2 agrees at 15 bases. Germline V gives CDR1 SSHAT, CDR2 FNYEAQ (reference sequence). This CDR3 contains 16 residues. CDR3 sequence (DNA): TGTGCTAGCAGCACGGGACTAGCGGGAGGCCAAGAGACCCAGTACTTC. It encodes CASSTGLAGGQETQYF.

This clonotype was observed at least ten times. The chain uses TRBV20-1 and TRBJ2-7; the D gene is possibly TRBD2 (5 bases). The V end lost 3 bases, the J end lost 2 bases, and 11 bases lay between the germline ends. The length of the CDR3 is 13 residues. Germline assignment: CDR1 DFQATT and CDR2 SNEGSKA (reference sequence). CDR3 bases: TGCAGTGCTAGCGGAGCGGAACCCTACGAGCAGTACTTC. Its translation is CSASGAEPYEQYF.

With regard to this clonotype: One end of the junction varies from germline; a read error may be responsible. V is TRBV7-2 and J is TRBJ2-1; D not certain. The germline gives CDR1 SGHTA, CDR2 FQGNSA. The CDR3 is 13 amino acids. In nucleotides, the CDR3 is TGCGCCAGCAGCACGCAACGCTACAATGAGCAGTTCTTC. Protein sequence: CASSTQRYNEQFF.

J is TRBJ2-7 and V is TRBV27, with TRBD1 matching over 9 bases. The trim removed 8 bases at V and 5 bases at J, leaving 7 bases unmatched. The germline V gene has CDR1 MNHEY and CDR2 SMNVEV (reference sequence). There are 13 residues in the CDR3. CDR3 DNA sequence: TGTGCCAGCTTGGGACAGGGTCAGCACGAGCAGTACTTC. Amino acids: CASLGQGQHEQYF.

This clonotype was observed at least ten times. The chain combines TRBV6-2 or TRBV6-3 with TRBJ2-5; the D gene is possibly TRBD2 (9 bases). Germline lookup yields CDR1 MNHEY and CDR2 SVGEGT. The germline V and J ends were trimmed by 0 bases and 5 bases, with 19 bases remaining between them. This CDR3 contains 17 residues. The CDR3 sequence is CASSYSGQAGGQETQYF. The DNA of the CDR3 is TGTGCCAGCAGTTACTCGGGACAGGCGGGAGGGCAGGAGACCCAGTACTTC.

V gene TRBV28 combines with J gene TRBJ2-1; TRBD2 aligns across 8 bases. CDR3 length: 14 residues. Looked up from germline, CDR1 is MDHEN and CDR2 is SYDVKM. The V segment lost 7 bases and the J segment 1 base; nucleotides outside the gene matches: 3. The CDR3 protein is CASTGGGSYNEQFF. The CDR3 DNA follows: TGTGCCAGCACGGGGGGGGGGTCCTACAATGAGCAGTTCTTC.

The V call is TRBV27, the J call TRBJ1-1; no definite D call. CDR3 length equals 14 residues. Trimming removed 3 bases at V and 3 bases at J, with 11 bases between. Germline CDR1 MNHEY, CDR2 SMNVEV (reference sequence). CDR3 loop: CASSFIGGDTEAFF. CDR3 coding DNA: TGTGCCAGCAGTTTCATCGGCGGGGACACTGAAGCTTTCTTT.

This clonotype was detected ten times or more. The V and J genes are TRBV11-1 and TRBJ2-2; TRBD2 might be the D (6 bases). Germline V gene data show CDR1 as SGHAT and CDR2 as FQDESV (reference sequence). V shed 1 base and J shed 4 bases, with 13 bases lying between them. The CDR3 length is 16 residues. The CDR3 protein is CASSLVNWRVTGELFF. CDR3 nucleotides: TGTGCCAGCAGCTTAGTTAACTGGAGGGTCACCGGGGAGCTGTTTTTT.

This chain connects TRBV30 to TRBJ1-6, with no clear D. Germline CDR1 reads GTSNPN; CDR2 reads SVGIG (reference sequence). V was cut by 1 base and J by 2 bases, with 18 bases left in between. The CDR3 has 18 amino acids. The CDR3 loop is CAWSGNVPVRTYNSPLHF. The CDR3 DNA reads as TGTGCCTGGAGTGGGAACGTACCCGTGCGCACCTATAATTCACCCCTCCACTTT.

This clonotype showed up just a few times. The chain employs TRBV5-1 and TRBJ1-5; weak D call: TRBD1 (5 bases). The CDR3 runs to 13 residues. CDR1 is SGHRS, CDR2 YFSETQ, per germline. Between the trimmed V and J ends, which lost 2 bases and 7 bases, there was a span of 10 bases. The CDR3 sequence: CASSLEGLQPQHF. CDR3 coding DNA: TGCGCCAGCAGCTTAGAGGGGCTCCAGCCCCAGCATTTT.

This clonotype occurred many times. The genes are TRBV11-2 and TRBJ2-2, with D hard to call. Trimming took off 1 base at V and 0 bases at J, with 6 bases between the two ends. Germline assignment: CDR1 SGHAT and CDR2 FQNNGV. The CDR3 loop spans 15 amino acids. The chain's CDR3 is CASSLGVSNTGELFF. CDR3 bases: TGTGCCAGCAGCTTAGGAGTATCGAACACCGGGGAGCTGTTTTTT.

V usage is TRBV30 and J usage is TRBJ2-5; 9 bases align to TRBD1. This CDR3 spans 13 amino acids. Per germline, CDR1 GTSNPN and CDR2 SVGIG (reference sequence). Trimming cost V 4 bases and J 4 bases; bases outside gene matches: 4. The CDR3 here is CAWTPGQGETQYF. In DNA, the CDR3 is TGTGCCTGGACCCCGGGACAGGGAGAGACCCAGTACTTC.

In its sample, this clonotype was seen a few times. The genes are TRBV7-2 and TRBJ2-2; 12 bases map to TRBD2. Germline V lookup: CDR1 SGHTA, CDR2 FQGNSA. The CDR3 is 17 residues long. J was trimmed by 1 base and V by 2 bases; bases with no gene match: 2. The CDR3, as DNA: TGTGCCAGCAGCTTATGGGGACTAGCGGGGAACACCGGGGAGCTGTTTTTT. Amino acid sequence: CASSLWGLAGNTGELFF.

This clonotype was picked up many times. The V gene is TRBV6-1, the J gene TRBJ2-6, with D tentatively TRBD1 or TRBD2 (5 bases each). Per germline, CDR1 MNHNS and CDR2 SASEGT. This CDR3 comprises 15 residues. The V and J ends lost 6 bases and 2 bases respectively, with 11 bases between them. The CDR3 DNA reads as TGTGCCAGCAGCCAAGGGACCGCTGGGGCCAACGTCCTGACTTTC. Translated, it gives CASSQGTAGANVLTF.

This clonotype was counted ten times or more. The V call is TRBV6-2 or TRBV6-3, the J call TRBJ2-7; D not certain. In germline, CDR1 is MNHEY, CDR2 SVGEGT. V was cut by 0 bases and J by 0 bases, with 12 bases left in between. This CDR3 spans 16 amino acids. In nucleotides, the CDR3 is TGTGCCAGCAGTTACTCGAGCGACACCAGCTCCTACGAGCAGTACTTC. Protein: CASSYSSDTSSYEQYF.

This clonotype was observed a few times. The chain couples TRBV4-2 to TRBJ2-7; 8 nucleotides match TRBD2. This CDR3 has 14 amino acids. The trim removed 4 bases at V and 2 bases at J, leaving 4 bases unmatched. Germline CDR1 is LGHNA and CDR2 is YNFKEQ. CDR3 in DNA: TGTGCCAGCAGCCCGGGACTAGAGGCCTACGAGCAGTACTTC. This translates into CASSPGLEAYEQYF.

This rearrangement joins TRBV18 to TRBJ2-5, with 8 bases lining up with TRBD1. With 1 base clipped from V and 3 bases from J, the junction kept 10 bases outside the gene matches. CDR1 and CDR2 (germline): KGHSH, LQKENI. This CDR3 region has 17 residues. CDR3 sequence reads: CASSPLVQGGLEETQYF. CDR3 DNA: TGTGCCAGCTCACCACTCGTACAGGGGGGCTTAGAAGAGACCCAGTACTTC.

This clonotype was counted ten times or more. This chain uses TRBV3-1 with TRBJ1-4; D unclear. V was shortened by 4 bases and J by 1 base, with 13 bases between the two germline ends. Germline CDR1 is LGHDT and CDR2 is YNNKEL (reference sequence). The CDR3 spans 16 residues. The CDR3 spells CASSRYWGLTNEKLFF. CDR3 nucleotides: TGTGCCAGCAGCCGGTACTGGGGATTAACTAATGAAAAACTGTTTTTT.

The chain uses TRBV30 and TRBJ2-3, with D perhaps given as TRBD1 or TRBD2 (6 bases each). CDR1 GTSNPN and CDR2 SVGIG come from the germline V gene (reference sequence). The CDR3 has 14 residues. V shed 1 base and J shed 7 bases, with 15 bases lying between them. CDR3 protein: CAWSGELGGHTQYF. For the CDR3, the DNA is TGTGCCTGGAGTGGGGAACTAGGGGGGCATACGCAGTATTTT. The full variable domain, in which reference TRBV30 and TRBJ2-3 provide the parts outside the CDR3, is SQTIHQWPATLVQPVGSPLSLECTVEGTSNPNLYWYRQAAGRGLQLLFYSVGIGQISSEVPQNLSASRPQDRQFILSSKKLLLSDSGFYLCAWSGELGGHTQYFGPGTRLTVL.

In its sample, this clonotype was seen a few times. This CDR3 reads CASSIQRVANTEAFF. The DNA of the CDR3 is TGTGCCAGTAGTATCCAAAGGGTGGCGAACACTGAAGCTTTCTTT. This chain uses TRBV19 with TRBJ1-1, with D uncertain. The V end lost 3 bases, the J end lost 1 base, and 12 bases lay between the germline ends. Germline V lookup: CDR1 LNHDA, CDR2 SQIVND (reference sequence). This CDR3 spans 15 amino acids.

The genes are TRBV9 and TRBJ2-7; TRBD2 agrees at 16 bases. Germline lookup yields CDR1 SGDLS and CDR2 YYNGEE. J gave up 2 bases and V 5 bases, and 13 bases lay outside the gene matches. This CDR3 has 19 amino acids. The CDR3 DNA reads TGTGCCAGCAGTAAGGAAGTGGGACTAGCGGGAGGGGGGGCCTACGAGCAGTACTTC. Translation gives CASSKEVGLAGGGAYEQYF.

The chain recombines TRBV29-1 with TRBJ1-1; 7 nucleotides line up with TRBD1. The CDR3 sequence is 13 residues long. Trimming removed 5 bases from V and 11 bases from J; junction bases left unmatched: 14. Germline V gene sequence: CDR1 SQVTM, CDR2 ANQGSEA. The CDR3 protein is CSVTQTGLLDAFF. CDR3 nucleotide sequence: TGCAGCGTTACCCAGACAGGGCTTCTTGACGCTTTCTTT.

This clonotype was observed a few times. The V call is TRBV7-9, the J call TRBJ2-7; the D is unclear. Trimming removed 3 bases from V and 5 bases from J, with 14 bases in between. CDR1 and CDR2 from the germline V gene are SEHNR and FQNEAQ (reference sequence). CDR3 size: 14 residues. The CDR3 is CASSFGRPADEQYF. As DNA, the CDR3 is TGTGCCAGCAGCTTCGGCAGGCCTGCGGACGAGCAGTACTTC.